This T cell receptor beta chain was found in a study of PD-1 blockade in mismatch repair-deficient tumors. Germline V gene lookup returns CDR1 SGHDT and CDR2 YYEEEE. Trimming shortened V by 1 base and J by 4 bases, and 11 bases separated the two germline ends. The CDR3 runs 14 residues. Clones were sequenced by immunoSEQ multiplex PCR, and TCRdb holds only the in-frame ones, with some missing. The sample has some 49,000 clones, roughly 82% seen once. Sequencing used PBMCs, obtained before pembrolizumab treatment. The source of this sequence is an adult with mismatch repair-deficient cancer. The chain links TRBV5-6 to TRBJ2-5; weak D call: TRBD2 (6 bases). CDR3: CASSLTQGGETQYF. CDR3 DNA: TGTGCCAGCAGCTTGACGCAGGGAGGAGAGACCCAGTACTTC.